This T cell receptor beta chain was captured in a study of identical twins. Findings of the study overall: In monozygotic twins, models underestimated the sharing of out-of-frame TCR alpha.

A template switching step contributed a universal primer site, while unique molecular identifiers were present in the cDNA. One entry per CDR3 protein results from TCRdb running MiXCR on the 5' RACE reads. The data show 700,000 to 950,000 distinct CDR3 sequences, roughly 12% seen once. Turning to this clonotype: No antigen is known for it.

The CDR3 runs 16 residues. Germline V gives CDR1 SGHNT, CDR2 YYREEE (reference sequence). V lost 0 bases and J lost 6; bases outside the gene matches: 7. The sample was also reused in another study, on yellow fever vaccine responses in identical twins. That source reports: Reportedly, the T cell response mounted by twins to vaccine seemed partly convergent, partly personalized.

The sequence was collected from a woman aged 18-29 years in good health. Sequenced: PBMCs. The chain combines TRBV5-4 with TRBJ1-2; 11 nucleotides align to TRBD1. The DNA of the CDR3 is TGTGCCAGCAGCTTGGTGGACAGGGGGCACGGAGATGGCTACACCTTC. This encodes CASSLVDRGHGDGYTF.